Following are 8 T cell receptor beta chains from one sample sequenced in a study of T cell repertoires in cytomegalovirus infection. Each CDR3 protein is one row after TCRdb ran MiXCR on the reads. The sample holds approximately 76,000 distinct CDR3 sequences, about 4% seen once. The sequencing input was PBMCs. The receptors were gathered from a human donor in good health (CMV status not recorded). Some clones in this sample may be carry-over from other donors' samples.

In this sample, this clonotype turned up many times. The chain uses TRBV19 and TRBJ1-1, with a possible D match to TRBD1 (6 bases). The CDR3 length is 15 residues. Trimming took 3 bases from V and 4 from J, leaving 15 bases between them. Germline CDR1 is LNHDA and CDR2 is SQIVND (reference sequence). The CDR3 is CASSINRAGGTEAFF. The CDR3 DNA is TGTGCCAGTAGTATTAACAGGGCCGGAGGCACTGAAGCTTTCTTT.

This clonotype was seen many times. CDR3 sequence reads: CASSLETDTQYF. In DNA form, the CDR3 reads TGTGCCAGCAGCTTAGAGACAGATACGCAGTATTTT. The rearrangement links TRBV7-8 to TRBJ2-3; D is ambiguous. The germline V gene encodes CDR1 SGHVS and CDR2 FQNEAQ. The CDR3 is made up of 12 amino acids. The V and J ends lost 1 base and 3 bases respectively, with 2 bases between them.

This clonotype appeared many times. The CDR3 spells CASSPFGSSGNNKQFF. The CDR3, as DNA: TGTGCCAGCAGCCCCTTTGGATCTAGCGGAAACAACAAGCAGTTCTTC. The chain links TRBV7-9 to TRBJ2-1; 7 nucleotides line up with TRBD2. Germline CDR1 SEHNR, CDR2 FQNEAQ (reference sequence). The CDR3 length is 16 residues. After removal of 5 bases from V and 11 bases from J, the junction contained 18 bases not matched to a gene.

This clonotype has ten or more counts. The V gene is TRBV28, the J gene TRBJ1-1, with D unclear. The germline CDR1 and CDR2 sequences are MDHEN and SYDVKM. The V end lost 5 bases, the J end lost 3 bases, and 13 bases lay between the germline ends. The CDR3 totals 14 residues. CDR3 in DNA: TGTGCCAGCAGTCTCATTCGGGCTTACACTGAAGCTTTCTTT. Its translation is CASSLIRAYTEAFF.

This clonotype was seen ten or more times. This chain joins TRBV12-3 or TRBV12-4 and TRBJ1-2; no clear D. With 2 bases removed from V and 9 bases from J, the gap between germline ends came to 7 bases. The CDR3 sequence is 11 residues long. The CDR3 region has the DNA TGTGCCAGCAGTTTACGACGGAGCTACACCTTC. Residues: CASSLRRSYTF.

This clonotype appeared a few times. V usage is TRBV6-1 and J usage is TRBJ2-4, with D hard to call. Trimming stripped 1 base from V and 5 bases from J, with 12 bases between. The germline V gene encodes CDR1 MNHNS and CDR2 SASEGT. The CDR3 runs to 15 residues. The CDR3 protein is CASSEGGSWQNIQYF. CDR3 DNA sequence: TGTGCCAGCAGTGAAGGGGGTAGTTGGCAAAACATTCAGTACTTC.

This clonotype has a count of ten or more. V gene TRBV12-3 or TRBV12-4 combines with J gene TRBJ2-1; D gene uncertain. The CDR3 totals 17 residues. V lost 6 bases, J lost 7 bases, and 25 bases lay in between. CDR3 nucleotides: TGTGCCAGCAGCAAGCCCCCGACATCCCAAGGTTCGAATGAGCAGTTCTTC. Its protein is CASSKPPTSQGSNEQFF.

This clonotype was counted at least ten times. V and J are TRBV7-9 and TRBJ2-5, with unresolved D. Trimming took 1 base from V and 4 from J, leaving 10 bases between them. There are 14 residues in the CDR3. CDR1 is SEHNR and CDR2 is FQNEAQ in the germline V gene (reference sequence). The CDR3 sequence: CASSLGGVIETQYF. DNA for the CDR3: TGTGCCAGCAGCTTAGGAGGTGTAATAGAGACCCAGTACTTC.